The sequence of this TCR beta chain was determined in a study of shared clonotypes between healthy human individuals. The protocol was immunoSEQ multiplex PCR, while the TCRdb copy is restricted to in-frame clones and leaves out a portion. The data show about 990,000 clones, 75% to 80% seen once. The CDR3 covers 14 residues. Germline assignment: CDR1 MDHEN and CDR2 SYDVKM. Between the trimmed V and J ends, which lost 6 bases and 1 base, there was a span of 11 bases. The specimen was memory CD4+ T cells from PBMCs. Subset of the sample: CD45RA-negative fraction. This receptor was obtained from a man aged 18 to 30 in good health. Some clones in this sample may be carry-over from other donors' samples. This rearrangement joins TRBV28 to TRBJ2-3; perhaps D is TRBD1 or TRBD2 (5 bases each). CDR3 sequence reads: CASRARDRTDTQYF. In nucleotides, the CDR3 is TGTGCCAGCAGAGCCCGGGACCGCACAGATACGCAGTATTTT.